This TCR beta chain emerged from a study of T-cell memory formation after mild COVID-19 (dated by TCRdb to the early 2020s). Background on the whole study: TCR sequence clusters from the two donors were largely donor specific. In two donors, T-cell clones that expanded and contracted after mild COVID-19 were tracked by sequencing TCRalpha and TCRbeta repertoires over time. Two young, previously healthy adult volunteers, one female and one male, were included in the cohort.

Instrument used: Illumina NovaSeq 6000. TCRalpha and TCRbeta cDNA libraries were constructed by 5'RACE with constant-segment primers, with sample barcodes and unique molecular identifiers being introduced. RNA was extracted from every sample with Trizol reagent. The libraries were amplified in two PCR steps, and the second step added a second sample barcode and Illumina TruSeq adapters. Sequencing of the libraries was done on an Illumina NovaSeq, producing 2 x 150 bp paired-end reads. On the authors' methods: The reads were demultiplexed and collapsed into UMI-guided consensus sequences using migec v1.2.7. Using mixcr v2.1.11, UMI consensuses were aligned to TRA and TRB V and J templates and then assembled into clonotypes. Expanded or contracted clonotypes were those called significant by both edgeR and NoisET, with noise models trained on biological replicates. edgeR calls used a false discovery rate-adjusted p below 0.01 and a log2 fold-change threshold of 1. As an exploratory analysis of dynamics, PCA with hierarchical clustering was applied to max-normalized trajectories of the 1000 most abundant clonotypes. The CD4 or CD8 phenotype of responding clones was assigned using the separately sequenced CD4+ and CD8+ repertoires. The public reads were reanalyzed by TCRdb: fastp trimming at Q25, MiXCR alignment, in-frame beta chains only. Under each unique CDR3 protein, matching rows form one entry showing the most common genes and DNA. The V and J calls come from TCRdb's annotation, not from the publication. The sample table shows some 450,000 distinct CDR3 sequences, and under 20% are seen once. The ten largest clones capture 20% to 25% of the sample.

The CDR3, cysteine through phenylalanine, is 14 amino acids long. Here the CDR3 DNA is all that survives: 42 bases in frame from base 1. Trimming takes 7 bases from V and 3 bases from J, and the germline ends sit 12 bases apart. Based on the germline V gene, the CDR1 and CDR2 sequences are ENHRY and SYGVKD. The study at large found these results: The detection of some responding clones in pre-infection memory suggests that pre-existing cross-reactive memory T cells joined the SARS-CoV-2 response. Balanced CD4/CD8 phenotypes were observed for clones contracting from day 15 to 85, whereas a bias towards CD4+ was observed for a second wave of clones expanding from day 15 to 37. Only two mild cases were covered in the study, and larger cohorts including severe cases with pre-infection samples were considered necessary. Contracting CD4+ clones were found mainly in CM and EM memory subsets, while CD8+ clones were enriched in EMRA. SARS-CoV-2 specificity was not confirmed for the second-wave clones peaking on day 37.

Only a few counts were recorded for this clonotype. The antigen this receptor binds is unknown. No base quality values were provided; no much bigger clone lies one nucleotide off. Ficoll-Paque density gradient centrifugation was the method used to isolate PBMCs. The V and J genes are TRBV10-3 and TRBJ2-2; the best D guess is TRBD2, with 6 bases matching. The sequence was obtained from a man aged 18 to 29 who had mild COVID-19 (a few samples of this study predate the infection). The sample titles of this study are shuffled in the database, so cell type and time point are left out; the donor was told from shared clones. The specimen was PBMCs or a T cell subset sorted from them (not recorded which). The CDR3 reads as follows: CAITRDSYTGELFF. The nucleotides are TGTGCCATCACCCGGGACTCTTACACCGGGGAGCTGTTTTTT.